The rows below give T cell receptor beta chains drawn from one sample of a study of T cells in localized non-small cell lung cancer. Produced via immunoSEQ multiplex PCR; TCRdb's table is partial and in-frame only. Among 31,000 or so clones listed, 85% to 90% were seen once. This specimen consisted of peripheral blood, obtained before any cancer treatment. The origin of the receptors is a female donor over 55 with stage I lung adenocarcinoma. Both conserved end residues are part of each CDR3. The D gene is left open where the match is weak. Only some rows state a clone size, as once, few, many or a class for expanded clones.

TRBD2 | TRBJ2-7 | NA | 15 | TRBV5-4 | TGTGCCAGCAGCACGGCCGGGACTAGCAGTTACGAGCAGTACTTC | CASSTAGTSSYEQYF
TRBD1 | TRBJ1-4 | NA | 13 | TRBV19 | TGTGCCAGTAGGAGGGGGCCCAATGAAAAACTGTTTTTT | CASRRGPNEKLFF
TRBD1 | TRBJ2-7 | NA | 14 | TRBV5-1 | TGCGCCAGCAGCAGGGAACAGGGGGCCTACGAGCAGTACTTC | CASSREQGAYEQYF
NA | TRBJ1-1 | NA | 12 | TRBV11-2 | TGTGCCAGCAGCTTTGTGAACACTGAAGCTTTCTTT | CASSFVNTEAFF
NA | TRBJ2-3 | NA | 16 | TRBV14 | TGTGCCAGCAGCCAGTTCAGACAGCTAGGGACAGATACGCAGTATTTT | CASSQFRQLGTDTQYF
NA | TRBJ2-3 | NA | 16 | TRBV14 | TGTGCCAGCAGCCCCCCTTCGGATTACAGCACAGATACGCAGTATTTT | CASSPPSDYSTDTQYF
NA | TRBJ2-1 | NA | 16 | TRBV28 | TGTGCCAGCAGTTCGGCGGACATCGACTCCTACAATGAGCAGTTCTTC | CASSSADIDSYNEQFF
NA | TRBJ2-3 | NA | 13 | TRBV29-1 | TGCAGCGTTCAAGGGCTAGCGAGGGATACGCAGTATTTT | CSVQGLARDTQYF
NA | TRBJ1-3 | once | 15 | TRBV27 | TGTGCCAGCAGTCCCGGTTCGGCCCCTGGAAACACCATATATTTT | CASSPGSAPGNTIYF
TRBD2 | TRBJ2-3 | NA | 15 | TRBV10-3 | TGTGCCATCAGCCCTAGCGGGAGCCGCACAGATACGCAGTATTTT | CAISPSGSRTDTQYF
NA | TRBJ1-4 | NA | 13 | TRBV11-2 | TGTGCCAGCAGCTTAGCAGGCTCTGGAAAACTGTTTTTT | CASSLAGSGKLFF
NA | TRBJ1-5 | NA | 14 | TRBV7-8 | TGTGCCAGCAGCTCCCGAGGGGCTTACCAGCCCCAGCATTTT | CASSSRGAYQPQHF
NA | TRBJ2-2 | once | 12 | TRBV7-3 | TGTGCCAGCAGCCTGAACACCGGGGAGCTGTTTTTT | CASSLNTGELFF
TRBD1 | TRBJ2-7 | NA | 14 | TRBV18 | TGTGCCAGCTCACCAGGACAGGGGGCCTACGAGCAGTACTTC | CASSPGQGAYEQYF
TRBD1 | TRBJ2-6 | NA | 18 | TRBV19 | TGTGCCAGTAGTCCCATGACAGGGGGCGAATCTGGGGCCAACGTCCTGACTTTC | CASSPMTGGESGANVLTF